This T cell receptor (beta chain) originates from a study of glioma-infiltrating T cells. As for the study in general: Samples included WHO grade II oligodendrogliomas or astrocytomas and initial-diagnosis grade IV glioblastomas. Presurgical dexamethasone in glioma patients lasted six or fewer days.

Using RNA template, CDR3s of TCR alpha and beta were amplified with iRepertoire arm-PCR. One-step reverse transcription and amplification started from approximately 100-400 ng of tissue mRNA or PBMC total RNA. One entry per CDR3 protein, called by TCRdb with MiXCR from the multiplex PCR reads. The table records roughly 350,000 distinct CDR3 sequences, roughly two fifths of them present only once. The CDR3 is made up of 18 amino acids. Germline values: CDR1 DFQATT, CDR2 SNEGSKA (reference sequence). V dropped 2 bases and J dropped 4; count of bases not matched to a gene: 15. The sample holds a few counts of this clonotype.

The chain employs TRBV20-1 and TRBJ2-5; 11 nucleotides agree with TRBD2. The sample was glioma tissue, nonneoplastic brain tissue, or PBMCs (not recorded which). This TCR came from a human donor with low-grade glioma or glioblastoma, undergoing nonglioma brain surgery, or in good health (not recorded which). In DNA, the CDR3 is TGCAGTGCTAGACCATTCTTAGATACTAGCGGGAGTCCAGAGACCCAGTACTTC. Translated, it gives CSARPFLDTSGSPETQYF.